This T cell receptor (beta chain) emerged from a study of T cells in Graves' hyperthyroidism and ophthalmopathy. Study findings and constraints: Peripheral blood also featured most of the thyroid clonotypes expanded above 0.001.

Comments on this clonotype: Its antigen is not identified. A much more abundant neighbour one base away suggests this may be a read error.

TCR beta CDR3 regions were amplified from RNA. Researchers ran a first-round RT-PCR on the TCR CDR3 using the HTBI primer set. TCRdb analysed the multiplex PCR reads with MiXCR anew, one entry per CDR3 protein. The sample lists about 570,000 distinct CDR3 sequences; about 15% were seen once. This TCR was sampled from a woman aged 40-49 years with Graves' hyperthyroidism. Input material: blood.

The CDR3 loop is CASSTAGRSGRYGYTF. The CDR3 DNA reads as TGTGCCAGTAGTACAGCGGGACGCTCAGGACGCTATGGCTACACCTTC. The gene calls are TRBV19 and TRBJ1-2, with a tentative D call TRBD1 (5 bases). The CDR3 spans 16 residues. CDR1 is LNHDA and CDR2 is SQIVND in the germline V gene (reference sequence). V was pared by 4 bases and J by 4 bases, with 19 bases between.